This passage covers 23 T cell receptor beta chains from one sample sequenced in a study of T cells in Graves' hyperthyroidism and ophthalmopathy. Amplification of TCR beta CDR3 regions was performed using RNA transcripts as template. During a first-round RT-PCR of the TCR CDR3, the HTBI primer set was used. TCRdb fed the multiplex PCR reads into MiXCR, producing one record per CDR3 protein. The sample lists 300,000 to 400,000 distinct CDR3 sequences, under 25% occurring once. The sequencing sample was made of blood. The receptors stem from a woman aged 45-65 years with Graves' hyperthyroidism.

A few counts support this clonotype. This sequence may be a read error, since a much larger clone differs from it by one base. V usage is TRBV10-3 and J usage is TRBJ2-7; 9 bases map to TRBD2. V was pared by 6 bases and J by 5 bases, with 8 bases of the junction left unmatched. Germline V CDR1 and CDR2: ENHRY, SYGVKD. This CDR3 comprises 14 residues. Written as DNA, the CDR3 is TGTGCCATCAGGGCTAGCGGGAATGTCAACGAGCAGTACTTC. It codes for CAIRASGNVNEQYF.

This clonotype was observed a handful of times. The chain carries TRBV6-5 and TRBJ2-3; TRBD1 is a possible D gene (6 bases). Germline CDR1 and CDR2: MNHEY and SVGAGI. CDR3 length equals 15 residues. V lost 1 base, J lost 0 bases, and 8 bases lay in between. CDR3 sequence: CASSYLGASTDTQYF. The CDR3 DNA sequence: TGTGCCAGCAGTTACTTGGGGGCTAGCACAGATACGCAGTATTTT.

This clonotype was seen a few times. The chain recombines TRBV2 with TRBJ1-4, with D possibly matching TRBD1 (5 bases). V lost 4 bases to trimming and J lost 7 bases, with 7 bases between them. The CDR3 spans 12 residues. Looked up from germline, CDR1 is SNHLY and CDR2 is FYNNEI. The CDR3 loop is CASSARGEKLFF. DNA of the CDR3: TGTGCCAGCAGTGCGAGGGGTGAAAAACTGTTTTTT. The full variable domain, its missing parts supplied by reference TRBV2 and TRBJ1-4, is EPEVTQTPSHQVTQMGQEVILRCVPISNHLYFYWYRQILGQKVEFLVSFYNNEISEKSEIFDDQFSVERPDGSNFTLKIRSTKLEDSAMYFCASSARGEKLFFGSGTQLSVL.

To note about this clonotype: This clone may be a read error of a much larger clone one base away. This chain connects TRBV20-1 to TRBJ2-7, with TRBD1 matching over 8 bases. This CDR3 comprises 17 residues. CDR1 DFQATT and CDR2 SNEGSKA come from the germline V gene (reference sequence). The ends lost 0 bases at V and 6 bases at J; junction bases unmatched: 16. CDR3 region: CSAREVSLRTGSCEQYF. The DNA of the CDR3 is TGCAGTGCTAGAGAAGTTTCTCTGAGGACAGGGAGCTGCGAGCAGTACTTC.

This clonotype has more than one count but fewer than ten. The rearrangement joins TRBV7-9 to TRBJ2-5; 10 nucleotides line up with TRBD2. Germline CDR1 is SEHNR and CDR2 is FQNEAQ (reference sequence). The trim removed 8 bases at V and 4 bases at J, leaving 10 bases unmatched. The CDR3 contains 15 residues. The CDR3 nucleotides are TGTGCCAGCGGAGGGGGGCTAGCGGGAGTAGAGACCCAGTACTTC. Translation gives CASGGGLAGVETQYF. Using reference TRBV7-9 and TRBJ2-5 for the parts outside the CDR3, the full variable domain is DTGVSQNPRHKITKRGQNVTFRCDPISEHNRLYWYRQTLGQGPEFLTYFQNEAQLEKSRLLSDRFSAERPKGSFSTLEIQRTEQGDSAMYLCASGGGLAGVETQYFGPGTRLLVL.

In this sample, this clonotype turned up many times. The chain is built from TRBV30 and TRBJ1-1; unclear D gene. The CDR3 is 12 amino acids. The germline V and J ends were trimmed by 1 base and 1 base, with 4 bases remaining between them. From germline, CDR1 is GTSNPN and CDR2 SVGIG (reference sequence). The CDR3: CAWSEGNTEAFF. The CDR3, as DNA: TGTGCCTGGAGTGAGGGGAACACTGAAGCTTTCTTT.

This clonotype was counted ten times or more. This chain uses TRBV11-3 with TRBJ1-1; D remains unclear. V was pared by 1 base and J by 0 bases, with 6 bases between. The CDR3 runs 14 residues. The V gene's germline CDR1 is SGHNT and CDR2 YENEEA. The CDR3 region is CASSLVSLNTEAFF. The CDR3 region has the DNA TGTGCCAGCAGCTTAGTGAGCTTGAACACTGAAGCTTTCTTT. The entire variable domain, with the rest obtained from reference TRBV11-3 and TRBJ1-1, is as follows: EAGVVQSPRYKIIEKKQPVAFWCNPISGHNTLYWYLQNLGQGPELLIRYENEEAVDDSQLPKDRFSAERLKGVDSTLKIQPAELGDSAVYLCASSLVSLNTEAFFGQGTRLTVV.

This clonotype has a count of ten or more. This chain links TRBV6-1 with TRBJ1-6, with 7 bases matching TRBD1. This CDR3 is built from 14 residues. V shed 4 bases, J shed 9 bases, and the junction held 6 bases outside the gene matches. Germline CDR1 reads MNHNS; CDR2 reads SASEGT. The CDR3 here is CASSATGVGSPLHF. The DNA of the CDR3 is TGTGCCAGCAGTGCCACAGGGGTAGGTTCACCCCTCCACTTT.

This clonotype was recorded a few times. This rearrangement joins TRBV6-5 to TRBJ1-4; tentative D call: TRBD1 (5 bases). V was cut by 0 bases and J by 3 bases, with 8 bases left in between. This CDR3 is 15 amino acids long. Per the germline V gene, CDR1 is MNHEY and CDR2 is SVGAGI. DNA of the CDR3: TGTGCCAGCAGTTACTCCGGGGGTGCTAATGAAAAACTGTTTTTT. It encodes CASSYSGGANEKLFF.

The sample holds many counts of this clonotype. The gene calls are TRBV3-1 and TRBJ2-3, with TRBD2 matching over 10 bases. CDR1 and CDR2 from the germline V gene are LGHDT and YNNKEL (reference sequence). This CDR3 is built from 18 residues. V trimming: 0 bases; J trimming: 0 bases; junction bases outside the gene matches: 6. The CDR3, as DNA: TGTGCCAGCAGCCAAGATCCGCTGACTAGCGGGAGCACAGATACGCAGTATTTT. Protein product: CASSQDPLTSGSTDTQYF.

This clonotype has only one observation. This could be a read error, since a much larger clone is one nucleotide away. Here the CDR3 omits its conserved ending phenylalanine or tryptophan, so a read error is the likely source. It is unclear where the CDR3 begins or ends on the DNA, so no DNA is shown, and the CDR3 is as TCRdb lists it. This chain joins TRBV3-1 and TRBJ1-6. The CDR3 adds up to 12 amino acids, both ends counted. Germline V gene sequence: CDR1 LGHDT, CDR2 YNNKEL (reference sequence). CDR3 amino acids: CASRQANSPPHS.

This chain links TRBV5-1 with TRBJ1-1, with D unresolved. V lost 0 bases to trimming and J lost 6 bases, with 9 bases between them. CDR1 SGHRS and CDR2 YFSETQ come from the germline V gene. The CDR3 is 13 residues long. This chain's CDR3 is CASSLERGAEAFF. The CDR3 DNA reads TGCGCCAGCAGCTTGGAGCGGGGAGCTGAAGCTTTCTTT.

This clonotype was detected many times. The chain carries TRBV27 and TRBJ2-7; 10 bases line up with TRBD1. The J segment lost 4 bases and the V segment lost 5 bases, leaving 8 bases of the junction unmatched. Germline V lookup: CDR1 MNHEY, CDR2 SMNVEV (reference sequence). The CDR3 spans 15 residues. The chain's CDR3 is CASSPTGGPQYEQYF. The DNA of the CDR3 is TGTGCCAGCAGTCCGACAGGGGGCCCCCAATACGAGCAGTACTTC.

The rearrangement links TRBV7-2 to TRBJ2-7; D gene unclear. This CDR3 spans 14 amino acids. Germline CDR1 reads SGHTA; CDR2 reads FQGNSA. V was shortened by 1 base and J by 3 bases, with 10 bases between the two germline ends. In DNA form, the CDR3 reads TGTGCCAGCAGCTTAGTGCGGATCGACTACGAGCAGTACTTC. Amino acids: CASSLVRIDYEQYF.

V is TRBV5-1 and J is TRBJ1-1; possible D gene TRBD1, 6 bases. CDR1 and CDR2 (germline): SGHRS, YFSETQ. CDR3 length equals 13 residues. V was cut by 7 bases and J by 5 bases, with 15 bases left in between. Here the CDR3 reads CASSEGGETEAFF. The CDR3 DNA is TGCGCCAGCTCGGAGGGGGGCGAAACTGAAGCTTTCTTT.

This clonotype was seen ten or more times. The J gene is TRBJ1-6, the V gene TRBV7-8, with TRBD1 identical over 7 bases. Looked up from germline, CDR1 is SGHVS and CDR2 is FQNEAQ. This CDR3 is built from 16 residues. V gave up 5 bases and J gave up 4 bases; unmatched junction bases: 8. Here the CDR3 reads CASSKGQTIYNSPLHF. As DNA, the CDR3 is TGTGCCAGCAGCAAGGGACAGACAATTTATAATTCACCCCTCCACTTT.

This clonotype was seen many times. This chain joins TRBV7-3 and TRBJ2-1, with 8 positions matching TRBD2. The junction had 13 bases not matched to a gene; V was cut back by 5 bases and J by 7 bases. The CDR3 totals 16 residues. The germline V gene encodes CDR1 SGHTA and CDR2 FQGTGA. The CDR3 is CASSINSPGLGNEQFF. Written as DNA, the CDR3 is TGTGCCAGCAGCATCAACTCTCCGGGACTAGGAAATGAGCAGTTCTTC.

This clonotype came up a few times. This chain links TRBV7-8 with TRBJ2-1; D may be TRBD1 (6 bases). Germline CDR1 is SGHVS and CDR2 is FQNEAQ. V gave up 8 bases and J gave up 8 bases, with 10 bases separating them. The CDR3 extends over 11 amino acids. The CDR3 coding sequence is TGTGCCAGCTTAACAGGGCATGAGCAGTTCTTC. Amino acids: CASLTGHEQFF.

This clonotype was counted many times. The chain uses TRBV5-1 and TRBJ1-1; D is uncertain. CDR3 length equals 13 residues. Germline lookup yields CDR1 SGHRS and CDR2 YFSETQ. V was shortened by 1 base and J by 7 bases, with 11 bases between the two germline ends. CDR3 protein: CASSLYTPGEAFF. In DNA form, the CDR3 reads TGCGCCAGCAGCTTGTATACCCCGGGTGAAGCTTTCTTT.

The J gene is TRBJ2-2, the V gene TRBV2; D tentatively fits TRBD1 or TRBD2 (5 bases each). With 6 bases removed from V and 6 bases from J, the gap between germline ends came to 20 bases. Germline values: CDR1 SNHLY, CDR2 FYNNEI. The CDR3 is 16 amino acids. CDR3 sequence reads: CASSFPGTQNPGELFF. The CDR3 coding sequence is TGTGCCAGCAGCTTTCCCGGGACCCAAAACCCCGGGGAGCTGTTTTTT.

The gene calls are TRBV11-2 and TRBJ2-2; D might be TRBD2 (6 bases). Between the trimmed V and J ends, which lost 2 bases and 2 bases, there was a span of 12 bases. The CDR3 is made up of 16 amino acids. The germline V gene encodes CDR1 SGHAT and CDR2 FQNNGV. CDR3 DNA sequence: TGTGCCAGCAGCTTAAGGCTAGCGAGAAACACCGGGGAGCTGTTTTTT. This translates into CASSLRLARNTGELFF.

This chain joins TRBV7-9 and TRBJ2-1; tentatively, D is TRBD2 (7 bases). Per germline, CDR1 SEHNR and CDR2 FQNEAQ (reference sequence). V dropped 6 bases and J dropped 2 bases, with 23 bases sitting between them. The CDR3 covers 18 residues. The CDR3 loop is CASSPSFFRGAPYNEQFF. CDR3 DNA: TGTGCCAGCAGTCCCTCTTTCTTCCGGGGGGCCCCCTACAATGAGCAGTTCTTC.

The chain combines TRBV6-6 with TRBJ2-7; 11 nucleotides match TRBD2. The CDR3 covers 15 residues. Germline CDR1 MNHNY, CDR2 SVGAGI (reference sequence). The trim removed 2 bases at V and 4 bases at J, leaving 4 bases unmatched. Written as DNA, the CDR3 is TGTGCCAGCAGTTACATAGCGGGAGGGGGTTACGAGCAGTACTTC. Amino acid sequence: CASSYIAGGGYEQYF.